This T cell receptor (beta chain) was identified during a study of shared T cell receptors in the human thymus. As to this clone: The same CDR3 also results from other DNA sequences found in this sample.

This table comes from immunoSEQ multiplex PCR, and its TCRdb copy is limited to in-frame clones, with some not included. The top ten hold about 0.0094% of the sample, which has 500,000 to 850,000 clones, 80% to 90% seen once. Germline values: CDR1 SQVTM, CDR2 ANQGSEA. Trimming took 4 bases from V and 4 from J, leaving 8 bases between them. The CDR3 loop spans 12 amino acids. This same sample was also taken into another study, of human thymus T cells. This second study notes: What appeared biased in thymic and blood repertoires was the usage of V and J genes.

Sequencing used thymocytes. This TCR was sampled from a boy under two years old with a congenital heart defect. V gene TRBV29-1 combines with J gene TRBJ2-1, with unresolved D. The CDR3 DNA sequence: TGCAGCGTTGGGCCCACGTACAATGAGCAGTTCTTC. Its translation: CSVGPTYNEQFF.